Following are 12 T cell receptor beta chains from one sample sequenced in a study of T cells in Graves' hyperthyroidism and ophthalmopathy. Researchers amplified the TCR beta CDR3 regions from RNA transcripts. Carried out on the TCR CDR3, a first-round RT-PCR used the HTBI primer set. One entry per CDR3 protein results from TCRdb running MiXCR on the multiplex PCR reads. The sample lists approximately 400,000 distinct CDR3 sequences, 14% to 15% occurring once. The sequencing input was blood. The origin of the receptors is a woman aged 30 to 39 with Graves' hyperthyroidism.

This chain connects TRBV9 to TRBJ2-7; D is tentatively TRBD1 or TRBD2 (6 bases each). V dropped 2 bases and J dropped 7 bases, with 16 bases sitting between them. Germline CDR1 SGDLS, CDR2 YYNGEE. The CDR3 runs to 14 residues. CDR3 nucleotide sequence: TGTGCCAGCAGCGTCGAGCCAGGGGCGGGGGAGCAGTACTTC. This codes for CASSVEPGAGEQYF.

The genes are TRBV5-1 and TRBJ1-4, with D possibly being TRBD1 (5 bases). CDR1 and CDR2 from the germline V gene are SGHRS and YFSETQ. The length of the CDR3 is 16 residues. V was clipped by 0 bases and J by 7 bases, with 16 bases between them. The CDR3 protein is CASSLEPGTPFEKLFF. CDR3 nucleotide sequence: TGCGCCAGCAGCTTGGAACCCGGGACGCCTTTTGAAAAACTGTTTTTT.

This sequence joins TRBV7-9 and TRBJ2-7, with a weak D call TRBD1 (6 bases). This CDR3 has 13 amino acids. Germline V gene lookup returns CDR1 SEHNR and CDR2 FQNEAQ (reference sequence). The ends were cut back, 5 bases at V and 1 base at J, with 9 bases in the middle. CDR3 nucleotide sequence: TGTGCCAGCAGCGCAGACAGGTCCTACGAGCAGTACTTC. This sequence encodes CASSADRSYEQYF.

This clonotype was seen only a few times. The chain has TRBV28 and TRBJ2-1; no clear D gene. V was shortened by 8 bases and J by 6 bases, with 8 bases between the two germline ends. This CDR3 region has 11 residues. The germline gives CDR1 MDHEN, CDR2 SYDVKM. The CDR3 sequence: CASCAFNEQFF. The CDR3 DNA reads TGTGCCAGCTGTGCGTTCAATGAGCAGTTCTTC. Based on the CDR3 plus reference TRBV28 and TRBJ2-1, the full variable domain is DVKVTQSSRYLVKRTGEKVFLECVQDMDHENMFWYRQDPGLGLRLIYFSYDVKMKEKGDIPEGYSVSREKKERFSLILESASTNQTSMYLCASCAFNEQFFGPGTRLTVL.

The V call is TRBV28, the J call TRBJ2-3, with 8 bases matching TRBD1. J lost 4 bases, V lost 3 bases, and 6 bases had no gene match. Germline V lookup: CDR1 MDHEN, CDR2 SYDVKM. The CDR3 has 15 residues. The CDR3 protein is CASSFLDREADTQYF. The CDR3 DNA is TGTGCCAGCAGTTTCCTGGACAGGGAGGCAGATACGCAGTATTTT.

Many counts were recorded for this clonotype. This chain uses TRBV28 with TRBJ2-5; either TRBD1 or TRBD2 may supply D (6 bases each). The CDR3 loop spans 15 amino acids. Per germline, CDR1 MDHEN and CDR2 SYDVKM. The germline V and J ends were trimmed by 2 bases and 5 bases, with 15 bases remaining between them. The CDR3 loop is CASSLGSGARETQYF. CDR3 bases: TGTGCCAGCAGTTTAGGATCGGGGGCGAGGGAGACCCAGTACTTC.

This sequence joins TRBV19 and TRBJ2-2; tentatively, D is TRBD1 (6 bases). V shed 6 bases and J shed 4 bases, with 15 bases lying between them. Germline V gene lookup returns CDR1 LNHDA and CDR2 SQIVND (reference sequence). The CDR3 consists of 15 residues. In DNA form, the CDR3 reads TGTGCCAGTAGCCGGCCACAGGGATTCACCGGGGAGCTGTTTTTT. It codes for CASSRPQGFTGELFF.

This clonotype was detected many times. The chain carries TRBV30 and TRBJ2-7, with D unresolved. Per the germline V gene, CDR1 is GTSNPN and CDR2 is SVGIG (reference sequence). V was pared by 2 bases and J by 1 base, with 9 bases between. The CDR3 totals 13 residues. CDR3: CAWSPARSYEQYF. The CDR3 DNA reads TGTGCCTGGAGTCCAGCCCGTTCCTACGAGCAGTACTTC.

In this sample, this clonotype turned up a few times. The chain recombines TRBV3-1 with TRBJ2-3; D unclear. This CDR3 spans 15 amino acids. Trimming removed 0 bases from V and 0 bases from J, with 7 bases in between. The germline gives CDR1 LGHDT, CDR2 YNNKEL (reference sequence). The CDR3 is CASSQEPDSTDTQYF. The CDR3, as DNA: TGTGCCAGCAGCCAAGAACCGGATAGCACAGATACGCAGTATTTT.

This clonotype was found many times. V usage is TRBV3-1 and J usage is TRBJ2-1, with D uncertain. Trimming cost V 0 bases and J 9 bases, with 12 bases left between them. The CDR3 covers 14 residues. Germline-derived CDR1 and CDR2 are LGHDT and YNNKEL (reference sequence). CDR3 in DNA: TGTGCCAGCAGCCAAGAAACTACTCTAAGTGAGCAGTTCTTC. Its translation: CASSQETTLSEQFF.

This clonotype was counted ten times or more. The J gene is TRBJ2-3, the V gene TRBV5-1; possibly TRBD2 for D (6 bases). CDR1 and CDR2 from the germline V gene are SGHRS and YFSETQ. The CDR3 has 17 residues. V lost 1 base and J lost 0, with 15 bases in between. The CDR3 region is CASSLRGSGRSTDTQYF. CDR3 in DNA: TGCGCCAGCAGCTTGAGAGGTAGCGGTAGGAGCACAGATACGCAGTATTTT.

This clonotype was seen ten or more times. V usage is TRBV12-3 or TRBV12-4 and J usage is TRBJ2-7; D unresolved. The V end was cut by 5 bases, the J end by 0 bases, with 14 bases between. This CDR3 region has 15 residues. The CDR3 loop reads CASSRLAFSSYEQYF. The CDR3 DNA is TGTGCCAGCAGTCGTTTGGCGTTTAGCTCCTACGAGCAGTACTTC.